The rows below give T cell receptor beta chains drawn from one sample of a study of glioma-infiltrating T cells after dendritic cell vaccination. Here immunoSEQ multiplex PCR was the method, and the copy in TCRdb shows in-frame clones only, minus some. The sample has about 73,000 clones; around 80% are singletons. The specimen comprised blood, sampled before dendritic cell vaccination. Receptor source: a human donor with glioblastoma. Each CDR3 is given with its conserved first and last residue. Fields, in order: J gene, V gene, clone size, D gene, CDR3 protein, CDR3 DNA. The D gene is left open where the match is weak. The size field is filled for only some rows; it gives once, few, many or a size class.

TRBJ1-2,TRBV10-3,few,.,CAISDPPGLYGYTF,TGTGCCATCAGTGATCCCCCAGGGCTGTATGGCTACACCTTC
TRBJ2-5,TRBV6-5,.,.,CASSYTSRGETQYF,TGTGCCAGCAGTTACACGTCAAGGGGAGAGACCCAGTACTTC
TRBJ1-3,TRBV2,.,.,CASSEAPRVGGNTIYF,TGTGCCAGCAGTGAAGCGCCCCGGGTCGGTGGAAACACCATATATTTT
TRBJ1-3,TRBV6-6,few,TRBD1,CASRHNDRGAGNTIYF,TGTGCCAGCAGGCATAATGACAGGGGAGCTGGAAACACCATATATTTT
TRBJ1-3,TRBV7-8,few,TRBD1,CASSHRGSGNTIYF,TGTGCCAGCAGCCACAGGGGGTCGGGAAACACCATATATTTT
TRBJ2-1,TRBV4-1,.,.,CASSQVDMGFSYNEQFF,TGCGCCAGCAGCCAAGTGGACATGGGGTTTTCCTACAATGAGCAGTTCTTC
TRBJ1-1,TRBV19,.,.,CASSISTAGKPEAFF,TGTGCCAGTAGTATCTCCACCGCAGGGAAACCTGAAGCTTTCTTT
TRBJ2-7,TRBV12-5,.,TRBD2,CASGLVGLAGDPSYEQYF,TGTGCTAGTGGTTTGGTGGGGCTAGCGGGGGACCCCTCCTACGAGCAGTACTTC
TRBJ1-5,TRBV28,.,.,CASTAPGRGRGSNQPQHF,TGTGCCAGCACGGCCCCGGGCCGAGGGAGGGGAAGCAATCAGCCCCAGCATTTT
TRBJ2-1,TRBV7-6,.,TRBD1,CASSLGTGANEQFF,TGTGCCAGCAGCTTAGGGACAGGGGCAAATGAGCAGTTCTTC
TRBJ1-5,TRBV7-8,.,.,CASRSGAHSNQPQHF,TGTGCCAGCAGGTCAGGGGCCCATAGCAATCAGCCCCAGCATTTT
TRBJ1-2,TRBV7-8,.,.,CASSLEGHGYTF,TGTGCCAGCAGCTTAGAGGGGCATGGCTACACCTTC
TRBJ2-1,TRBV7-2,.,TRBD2,CASSSGGALLAQTQFF,TGTGCCAGCAGTTCGGGGGGGGCACTCCTAGCGCAAACACAGTTCTTC
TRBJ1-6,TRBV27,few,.,CASSPYPPGLSSYNSPLHF,TGTGCCAGCAGTCCGTACCCCCCGGGACTTAGCTCCTATAATTCACCCCTCCACTTT
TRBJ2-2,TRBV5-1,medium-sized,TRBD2,CASSLQAGVRTGELFF,TGCGCCAGCAGCCTGCAAGCGGGAGTACGCACCGGGGAGCTGTTTTTT
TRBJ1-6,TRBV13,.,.,CASSPGITSSPLHF,TGTGCCAGCAGCCCCGGGATCACGAGTTCACCCCTCCACTTT
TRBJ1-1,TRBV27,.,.,CASSSNRENTEAFF,TGTGCCAGCAGTTCGAACAGGGAAAACACTGAAGCTTTCTTT
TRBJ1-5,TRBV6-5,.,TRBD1,CASRYRGLGSNQPQHF,TGTGCCAGCAGGTACAGGGGGCTCGGGAGCAATCAGCCCCAGCATTTT
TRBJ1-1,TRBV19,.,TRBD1,CASSIEGQGATEAFF,TGTGCCAGTAGTATAGAAGGACAGGGGGCAACTGAAGCTTTCTTT
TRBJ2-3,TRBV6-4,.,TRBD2,CASSEGGLAARDF,TGTGCCAGCAGTGAGGGGGGACTAGCGGCCCGGGATTTT
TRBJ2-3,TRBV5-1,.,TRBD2,CASSPLAGGSTDTQYF,TGCGCCAGCAGTCCTCTAGCGGGAGGTTCCACAGATACGCAGTATTTT
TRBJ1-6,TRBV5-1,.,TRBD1,CASSPGQENSPLHF,TGCGCCAGCAGCCCGGGACAGGAAAATTCACCCCTCCACTTT
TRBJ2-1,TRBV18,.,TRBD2,CASSQPAGTRDYNEQFF,TGTGCCAGCTCACAACCAGCGGGAACACGGGATTACAATGAGCAGTTCTTC
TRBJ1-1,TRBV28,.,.,CASTLVEGGNTEAFF,TGTGCCAGCACCCTCGTGGAGGGAGGAAACACTGAAGCTTTCTTT
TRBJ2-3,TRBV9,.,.,CASSVANGLTDTQYF,TGTGCCAGCAGCGTAGCAAACGGACTCACAGATACGCAGTATTTT
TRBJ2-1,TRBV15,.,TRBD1,CATSPTGGRTNEQFF,TGTGCCACCAGCCCAACAGGGGGAAGGACCAATGAGCAGTTCTTC
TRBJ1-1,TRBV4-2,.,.,CASTEREHTEAFF,TGTGCCAGCACCGAACGAGAGCACACTGAAGCTTTCTTT
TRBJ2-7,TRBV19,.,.,CASSIEEGYEQYF,TGTGCCAGTAGTATAGAAGAGGGCTACGAGCAGTACTTC
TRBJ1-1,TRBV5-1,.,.,CASSLVRGTEAFF,TGCGCCAGCAGCTTGGTAAGGGGAACTGAAGCTTTCTTT
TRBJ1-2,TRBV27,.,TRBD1,CASSLFATGEDGYTF,TGTGCCAGCAGTTTATTTGCGACAGGGGAGGACGGCTACACCTTC
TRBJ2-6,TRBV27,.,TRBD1,CASSLRTGIMSGANVLTF,TGTGCCAGCAGTTTGAGGACAGGTATAATGTCTGGGGCCAACGTCCTGACTTTC
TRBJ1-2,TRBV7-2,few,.,CASSQQPGRNYGYTF,TGTGCCAGCAGCCAACAACCGGGAAGGAACTATGGCTACACCTTC
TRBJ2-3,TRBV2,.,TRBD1,CASSDRQQGWPDTQYF,TGTGCCAGCAGTGATCGACAACAGGGGTGGCCAGATACGCAGTATTTT
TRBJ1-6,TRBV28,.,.,CASSPPADSFHSPLHF,TGTGCCAGCAGTCCCCCCGCGGACAGTTTTCATTCACCCCTCCACTTT
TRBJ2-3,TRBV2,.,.,CASRAGLNERADTQYF,TGTGCCAGCAGGGCGGGGCTGAACGAACGCGCAGATACGCAGTATTTT
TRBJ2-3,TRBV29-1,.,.,CSVDTLSGHNTDTQYF,TGCAGCGTTGATACCTTAAGCGGGCACAACACAGATACGCAGTATTTT
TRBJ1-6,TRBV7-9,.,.,CASSLEGRRNSPLHF,TGTGCCAGCAGCTTAGAGGGCAGGAGGAATTCACCCCTCCACTTT
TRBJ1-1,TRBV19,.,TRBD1,CASSIIEGGRPEAFF,TGTGCCAGTAGTATTATCGAAGGGGGCCGCCCTGAAGCTTTCTTT
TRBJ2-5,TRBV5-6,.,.,CASSRGTVLETQYF,TGTGCCAGCAGCCGCGGGACCGTCCTCGAGACCCAGTACTTC
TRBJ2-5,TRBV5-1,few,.,CASRNQGLGQETQYF,TGCGCCAGCAGGAACCAGGGGTTGGGGCAAGAGACCCAGTACTTC
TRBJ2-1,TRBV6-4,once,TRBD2,CASSDLAGGPGEQFF,TGTGCCAGCAGTGACCTAGCGGGGGGGCCGGGTGAGCAGTTCTTC
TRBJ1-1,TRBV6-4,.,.,CASSFGPDSEAFF,TGTGCCAGCAGTTTCGGCCCGGACAGTGAAGCTTTCTTT
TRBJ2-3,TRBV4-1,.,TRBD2,CASSQDWRLAITDTQYF,TGCGCCAGCAGCCAAGATTGGAGACTAGCAATCACAGATACGCAGTATTTT
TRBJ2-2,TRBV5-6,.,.,CASSRGTLATGELFF,TGTGCCAGCAGCCGGGGGACCTTAGCCACCGGGGAGCTGTTTTTT
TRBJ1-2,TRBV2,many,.,CASSEGQIQYGYTF,TGTGCCAGCAGTGAAGGACAGATACAGTATGGCTACACCTTC
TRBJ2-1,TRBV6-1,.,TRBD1,CASSVRGPRVNEQFF,TGTGCCAGCAGTGTCAGGGGGCCGAGGGTTAATGAGCAGTTCTTC
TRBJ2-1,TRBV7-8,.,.,CASSLEELANEQFF,TGTGCCAGCAGCTTAGAGGAGTTGGCCAATGAGCAGTTCTTC
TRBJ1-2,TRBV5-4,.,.,CASQFSGLYGYTF,TGTGCCAGTCAGTTTTCAGGGCTGTATGGCTACACCTTC
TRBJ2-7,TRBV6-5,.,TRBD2,CASSSTGTSMYEQYF,TGTGCCAGCAGTTCAACCGGGACTAGCATGTACGAGCAGTACTTC
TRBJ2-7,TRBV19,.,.,CASSIVEGAYEQYF,TGTGCCAGTAGTATAGTTGAGGGGGCCTACGAGCAGTACTTC
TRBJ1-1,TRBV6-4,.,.,CASSVPPLNTEAFF,TGTGCCAGCAGTGTCCCCCCTTTGAACACTGAAGCTTTCTTT
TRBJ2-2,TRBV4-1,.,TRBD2,CASSQGTAGVVTGELFF,TGCGCCAGCAGCCAAGGAACAGCGGGGGTCGTCACCGGGGAGCTGTTTTTT
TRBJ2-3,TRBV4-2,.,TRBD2,CASSQDGSGGTTDTQYF,TGTGCCAGCAGCCAAGATGGGAGCGGGGGGACCACAGATACGCAGTATTTT
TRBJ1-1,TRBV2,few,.,CASSERGTEAFF,TGTGCCAGCAGTGAAAGGGGAACTGAAGCTTTCTTT
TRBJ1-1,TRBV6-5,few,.,CASSSGGTPEAFF,TGTGCCAGCAGTTCTGGGGGGACCCCTGAAGCTTTCTTT
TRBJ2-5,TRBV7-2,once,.,CASSLVMSVETQYF,TGTGCCAGCAGCTTAGTCATGTCGGTCGAGACCCAGTACTTC
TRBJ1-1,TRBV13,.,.,CASSLRGSGMNTEAFF,TGTGCCAGCAGCTTAAGGGGATCCGGAATGAACACTGAAGCTTTCTTT
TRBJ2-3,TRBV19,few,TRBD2,CASSPAGYTDTQYF,TGTGCCAGTAGCCCAGCGGGATACACAGATACGCAGTATTTT
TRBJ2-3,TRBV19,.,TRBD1,CASSIDGTGNTDTQYF,TGTGCCAGTAGTATAGATGGGACAGGGAACACAGATACGCAGTATTTT